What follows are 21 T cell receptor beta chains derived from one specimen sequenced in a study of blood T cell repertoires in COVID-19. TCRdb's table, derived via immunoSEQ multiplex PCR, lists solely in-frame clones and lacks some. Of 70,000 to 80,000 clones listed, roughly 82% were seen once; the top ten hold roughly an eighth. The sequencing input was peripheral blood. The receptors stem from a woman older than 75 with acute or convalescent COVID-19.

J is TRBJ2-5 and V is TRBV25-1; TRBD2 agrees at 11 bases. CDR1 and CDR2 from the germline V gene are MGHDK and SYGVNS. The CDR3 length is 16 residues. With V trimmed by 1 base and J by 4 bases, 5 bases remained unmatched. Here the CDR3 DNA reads TGTGCCAGCAGTGAATTTAGCGGGAGGGCCGGAGAGACCCAGTACTTC. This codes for CASSEFSGRAGETQYF. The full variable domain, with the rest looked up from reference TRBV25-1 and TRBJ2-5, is EADIYQTPRYLVIGTGKKITLECSQTMGHDKMYWYQQDPGMELHLIHYSYGVNSTEKGDLSSESTVSRIRTEHFPLTLESARPSHTSQYLCASSEFSGRAGETQYFGPGTRLLVL.

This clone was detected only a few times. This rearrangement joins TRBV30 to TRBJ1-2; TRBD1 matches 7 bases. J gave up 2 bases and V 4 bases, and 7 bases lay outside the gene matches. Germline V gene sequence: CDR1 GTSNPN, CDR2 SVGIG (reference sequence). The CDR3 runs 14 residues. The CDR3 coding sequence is TGTGCCTGGACCCCTTTGACAGGGAACTATGGCTACACCTTC. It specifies CAWTPLTGNYGYTF.

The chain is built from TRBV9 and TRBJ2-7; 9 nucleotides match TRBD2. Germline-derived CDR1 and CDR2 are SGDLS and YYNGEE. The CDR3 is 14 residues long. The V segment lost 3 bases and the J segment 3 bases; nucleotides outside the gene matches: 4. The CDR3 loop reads CASSGGLALYEQYF. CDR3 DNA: TGTGCCAGCAGCGGGGGACTAGCACTCTACGAGCAGTACTTC.

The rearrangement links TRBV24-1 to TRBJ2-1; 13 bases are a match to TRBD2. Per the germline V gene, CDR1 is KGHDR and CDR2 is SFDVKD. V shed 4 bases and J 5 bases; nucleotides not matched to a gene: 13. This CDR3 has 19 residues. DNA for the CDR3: TGTGCCACCAGTGAACCCATAACTAGCGGGAGGGCCCAACACAATGAGCAGTTCTTC. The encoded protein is CATSEPITSGRAQHNEQFF.

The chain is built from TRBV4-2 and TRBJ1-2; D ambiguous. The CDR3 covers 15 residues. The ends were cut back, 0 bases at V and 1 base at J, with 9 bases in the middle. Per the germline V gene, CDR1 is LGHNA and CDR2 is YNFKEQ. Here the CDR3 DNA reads TGTGCCAGCAGCCAAGATCACGAGTTTAACTATGGCTACACCTTC. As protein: CASSQDHEFNYGYTF.

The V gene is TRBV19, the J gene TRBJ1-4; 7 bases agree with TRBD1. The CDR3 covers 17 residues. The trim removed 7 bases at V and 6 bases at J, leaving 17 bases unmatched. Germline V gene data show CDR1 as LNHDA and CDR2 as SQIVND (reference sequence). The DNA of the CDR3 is TGTGCCAGTACCCCAGGGCACAGGGGCCGCTTCTATGAAAAACTGTTTTTT. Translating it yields CASTPGHRGRFYEKLFF.

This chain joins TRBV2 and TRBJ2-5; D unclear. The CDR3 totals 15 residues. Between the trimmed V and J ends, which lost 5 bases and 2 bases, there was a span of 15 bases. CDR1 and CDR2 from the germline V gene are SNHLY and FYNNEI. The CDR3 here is CASSRQLLSQETQYF. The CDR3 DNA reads TGTGCCAGCAGTAGGCAGTTACTATCACAAGAGACCCAGTACTTC.

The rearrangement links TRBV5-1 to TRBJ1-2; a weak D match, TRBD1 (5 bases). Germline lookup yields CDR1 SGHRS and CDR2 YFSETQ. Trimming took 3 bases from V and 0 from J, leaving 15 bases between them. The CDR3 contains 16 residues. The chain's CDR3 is CASSSLTGPSNYGYTF. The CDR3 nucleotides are TGCGCCAGCAGCTCACTTACAGGCCCCTCTAACTATGGCTACACCTTC.

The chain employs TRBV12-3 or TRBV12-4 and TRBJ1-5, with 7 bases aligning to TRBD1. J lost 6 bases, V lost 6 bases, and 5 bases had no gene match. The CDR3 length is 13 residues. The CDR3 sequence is CASSRQGVQPQHF. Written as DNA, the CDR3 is TGTGCCAGCAGCCGGCAGGGGGTTCAGCCCCAGCATTTT.

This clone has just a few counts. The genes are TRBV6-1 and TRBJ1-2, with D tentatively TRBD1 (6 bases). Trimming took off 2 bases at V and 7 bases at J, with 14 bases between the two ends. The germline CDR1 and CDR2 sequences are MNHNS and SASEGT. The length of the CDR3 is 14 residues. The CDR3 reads CASSEFRGKSGYTF. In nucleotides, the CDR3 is TGTGCCAGCAGTGAATTCAGGGGTAAGAGTGGCTACACCTTC.

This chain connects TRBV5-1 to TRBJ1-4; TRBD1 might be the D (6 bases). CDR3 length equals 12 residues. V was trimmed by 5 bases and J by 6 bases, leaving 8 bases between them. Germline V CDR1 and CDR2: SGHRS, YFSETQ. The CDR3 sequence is CASRQGHEKLFF. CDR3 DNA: TGCGCCAGCAGACAGGGCCATGAAAAACTGTTTTTT.

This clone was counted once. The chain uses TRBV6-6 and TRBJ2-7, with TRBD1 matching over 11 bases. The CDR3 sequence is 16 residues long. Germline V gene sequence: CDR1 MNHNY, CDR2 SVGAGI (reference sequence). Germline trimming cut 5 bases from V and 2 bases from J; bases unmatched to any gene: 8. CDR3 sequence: CASSRPGTGGTYEQYF. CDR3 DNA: TGTGCCAGCAGTAGGCCCGGGACAGGGGGGACCTACGAGCAGTACTTC.

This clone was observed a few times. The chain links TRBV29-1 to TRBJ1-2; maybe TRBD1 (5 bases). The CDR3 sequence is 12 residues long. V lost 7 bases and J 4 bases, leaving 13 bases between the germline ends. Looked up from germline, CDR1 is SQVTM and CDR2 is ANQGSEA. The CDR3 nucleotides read TGCAGCGGCAAGCAGGGATCCTATGGCTACACCTTC. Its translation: CSGKQGSYGYTF.

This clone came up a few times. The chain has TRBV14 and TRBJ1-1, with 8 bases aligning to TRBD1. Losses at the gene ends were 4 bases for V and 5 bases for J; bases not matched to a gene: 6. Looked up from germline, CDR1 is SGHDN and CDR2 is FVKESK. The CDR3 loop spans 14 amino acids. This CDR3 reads CASSPRTGWTEAFF. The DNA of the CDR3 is TGTGCCAGCAGCCCTCGGACAGGGTGGACTGAAGCTTTCTTT.

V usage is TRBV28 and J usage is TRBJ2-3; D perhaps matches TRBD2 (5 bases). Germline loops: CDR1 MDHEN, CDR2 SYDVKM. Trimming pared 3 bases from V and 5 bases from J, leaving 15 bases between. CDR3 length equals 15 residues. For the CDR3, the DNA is TGTGCCAGCAGTTTTTGGGCAGTCCGGGGAGATACGCAGTATTTT. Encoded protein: CASSFWAVRGDTQYF.

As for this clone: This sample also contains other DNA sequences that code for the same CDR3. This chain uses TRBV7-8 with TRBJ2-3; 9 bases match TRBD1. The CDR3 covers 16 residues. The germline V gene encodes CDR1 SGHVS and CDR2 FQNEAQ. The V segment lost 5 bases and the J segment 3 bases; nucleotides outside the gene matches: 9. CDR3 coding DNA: TGTGCCAGCAGCCCCGAGACAGGGGGTAGGACAGATACGCAGTATTTT. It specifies CASSPETGGRTDTQYF.

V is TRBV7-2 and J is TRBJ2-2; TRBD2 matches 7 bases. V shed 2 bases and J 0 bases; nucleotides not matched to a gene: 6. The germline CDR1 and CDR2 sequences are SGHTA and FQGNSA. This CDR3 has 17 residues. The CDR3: CASSLLGRVANTGELFF. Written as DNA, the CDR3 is TGTGCCAGCAGCTTATTGGGGAGGGTTGCGAACACCGGGGAGCTGTTTTTT.

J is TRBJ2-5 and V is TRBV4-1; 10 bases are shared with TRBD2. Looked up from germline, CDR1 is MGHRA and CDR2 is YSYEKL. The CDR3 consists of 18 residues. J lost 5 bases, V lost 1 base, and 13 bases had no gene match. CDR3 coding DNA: TGCGCCAGCAGCCAAGTTGCTAGCGGGAGACGGGTCTGGGAGACCCAGTACTTC. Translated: CASSQVASGRRVWETQYF.

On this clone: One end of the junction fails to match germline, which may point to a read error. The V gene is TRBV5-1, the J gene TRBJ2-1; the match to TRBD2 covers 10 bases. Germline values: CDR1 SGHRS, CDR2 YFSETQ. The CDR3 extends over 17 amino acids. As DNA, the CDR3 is TGCGCCAGCAGCCTCAGACCTAGCGGGAGTTCCTTCAATGAGCAGTTCTTC. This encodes CASSLRPSGSSFNEQFF.

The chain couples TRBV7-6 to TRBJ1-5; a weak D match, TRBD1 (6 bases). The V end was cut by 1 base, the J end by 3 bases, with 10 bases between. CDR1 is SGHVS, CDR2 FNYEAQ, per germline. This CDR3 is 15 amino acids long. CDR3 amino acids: CASSLVQGHNQPQHF. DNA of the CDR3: TGTGCCAGCAGCTTAGTCCAGGGGCACAATCAGCCCCAGCATTTT.

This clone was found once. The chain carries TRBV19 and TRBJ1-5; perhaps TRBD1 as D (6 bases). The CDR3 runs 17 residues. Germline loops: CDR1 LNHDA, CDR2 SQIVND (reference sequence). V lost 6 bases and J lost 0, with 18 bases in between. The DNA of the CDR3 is TGTGCCAGTAGCCGACGACAGGATTTATTTAGCAATCAGCCCCAGCATTTT. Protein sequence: CASSRRQDLFSNQPQHF.